A single sample gave rise to the 21 T cell receptor beta chains below, sequenced in a study of Graves' ophthalmopathy and Graves' hyperthyroidism. The authors amplified TCR beta CDR3 regions from RNA transcripts. HTBI primers were used in a first-round RT-PCR, which preceded a second-round multiplex PCR. One entry per CDR3 protein, called by TCRdb with MiXCR from the multiplex PCR reads. The sample contains around 660,000 distinct CDR3 sequences, over 40% of which appear only once. Source material: peripheral blood. Receptor source: an adult man with Graves' ophthalmopathy.

This clonotype has more than one count but fewer than ten. The V and J genes are TRBV5-4 and TRBJ2-2; 7 bases agree with TRBD1. The CDR3 runs to 14 residues. CDR1 is SGHNT and CDR2 is YYREEE in the germline V gene (reference sequence). V was clipped by 7 bases and J by 1 base; unmatched bases: 4. CDR3 residues: CASGWTGNTGELFF. The DNA of the CDR3 is TGTGCCAGCGGTTGGACAGGGAACACCGGGGAGCTGTTTTTT.

The chain uses TRBV24-1 and TRBJ1-6; D perhaps matches TRBD1 (6 bases). The CDR3 extends over 15 amino acids. CDR1 is KGHDR, CDR2 SFDVKD, per germline. The CDR3 bases are TGTGCGATCAATACAGGGAGCTCCTATAATTCACCCCTCCACTTT. This sequence encodes CAINTGSSYNSPLHF.

This sequence joins TRBV5-1 and TRBJ2-7, with 7 bases matching TRBD1. This CDR3 has 14 residues. Germline CDR1 is SGHRS and CDR2 is YFSETQ. V shed 4 bases, J shed 0 bases, and the junction held 4 bases outside the gene matches. The CDR3 loop reads CASSLGQYSYEQYF. In DNA form, the CDR3 reads TGCGCCAGCAGCCTGGGACAGTACTCCTACGAGCAGTACTTC.

The V and J genes are TRBV11-2 and TRBJ2-5; possibly TRBD1 or TRBD2 for D (5 bases each). Germline V CDR1 and CDR2: SGHAT, FQNNGV. The CDR3 has 14 residues. V dropped 6 bases and J dropped 1 base, with 12 bases sitting between them. The chain's CDR3 is CASSRLGVQETQYF. The DNA of the CDR3 is TGTGCCAGCAGTCGACTGGGGGTCCAAGAGACCCAGTACTTC.

This clonotype was picked up many times. The chain uses TRBV7-6 and TRBJ1-3, with TRBD1 as a possible D gene (6 bases). This CDR3 has 16 amino acids. CDR1 and CDR2 (germline): SGHVS, FNYEAQ. V lost 2 bases and J 2 bases, leaving 13 bases between the germline ends. The CDR3 sequence: CASSLPWGRTGNTIYF. Here the CDR3 DNA reads TGTGCCAGCAGCTTACCTTGGGGGCGAACTGGAAACACCATATATTTT.

In this sample, this clonotype turned up many times. The chain combines TRBV7-2 with TRBJ2-7; 11 nucleotides match TRBD1. J lost 7 bases, V lost 8 bases, and 7 bases had no gene match. Germline CDR1 is SGHTA and CDR2 is FQGNSA. This CDR3 has 13 residues. The CDR3 here is CASAKDRGQEQYF. DNA for the CDR3: TGTGCCAGCGCAAAGGACAGGGGGCAGGAGCAGTACTTC.

This clonotype was seen many times. The rearrangement links TRBV9 to TRBJ1-6; 9 bases fit TRBD1. Germline V CDR1 and CDR2: SGDLS, YYNGEE. Trimming at V came to 5 bases and at J to 9 bases, leaving 6 bases not matched to a gene. The CDR3 runs to 14 residues. The CDR3 sequence: CASRAGTGSSPLHF. The CDR3 DNA is TGTGCCAGCAGGGCCGGGACAGGGAGTTCACCCCTCCACTTT.

The rearrangement joins TRBV7-2 to TRBJ2-2, with D tentatively TRBD2 (6 bases). V was clipped by 0 bases and J by 7 bases, with 18 bases between them. CDR1 is SGHTA, CDR2 FQGNSA, per germline. The CDR3 is 17 amino acids. The CDR3 nucleotides are TGTGCCAGCAGCTTAGCGGGGGGAGGAGATTCGAGCGGGGAGCTGTTTTTT. This encodes CASSLAGGGDSSGELFF.

The V gene is TRBV12-5, the J gene TRBJ1-6; tentative D call: TRBD1 (6 bases). V lost 5 bases to trimming and J lost 6 bases, with 11 bases between them. Germline CDR1 is LGHNT and CDR2 is FRNRAP. This CDR3 has 14 residues. The CDR3 DNA follows: TGTGCTAGTGGTCCGACAGGCCTTAATTCACCCCTCCACTTT. This translates into CASGPTGLNSPLHF.

This chain joins TRBV10-3 and TRBJ1-1; D is unresolved. The germline CDR1 and CDR2 sequences are ENHRY and SYGVKD. Trimming pared 4 bases from V and 4 bases from J, leaving 13 bases between. CDR3 length: 14 residues. The CDR3 DNA sequence: TGTGCCATCAGTGCCATAGACGGGGTCACTGAAGCTTTCTTT. Encoded protein: CAISAIDGVTEAFF.

This clonotype appeared many times. The chain has TRBV7-3 and TRBJ2-7; 10 nucleotides align to TRBD1. V dropped 2 bases and J dropped 2; count of bases not matched to a gene: 3. Germline V gene lookup returns CDR1 SGHTA and CDR2 FQGTGA. This CDR3 is built from 15 residues. The CDR3 coding sequence is TGTGCCAGCAGCTTAGGGGACAGGGGCACCTACGAGCAGTACTTC. It specifies CASSLGDRGTYEQYF.

This clonotype was counted ten times or more. This rearrangement joins TRBV20-1 to TRBJ2-7, with D tentatively TRBD2 (6 bases). Trimming cost V 3 bases and J 3 bases, with 12 bases left between them. Germline V CDR1 and CDR2: DFQATT, SNEGSKA (reference sequence). The CDR3 consists of 13 residues. The CDR3 DNA reads TGCAGTGCTAGTAAGGCTAGCGTCTACGAGCAGTACTTC. Its protein product is CSASKASVYEQYF.

The rearrangement joins TRBV7-8 to TRBJ2-7; 11 bases map to TRBD2. The V gene end was trimmed by 1 base and the J gene end by 4 bases; junction bases not matched to a gene: 3. The germline CDR1 and CDR2 sequences are SGHVS and FQNEAQ. The CDR3 is 15 residues long. The CDR3 DNA follows: TGTGCCAGCAGCTTAGTAGCGGGAGGGTGGTACGAGCAGTACTTC. This translates into CASSLVAGGWYEQYF.

In its sample, this clonotype was seen a few times. V is TRBV10-2 and J is TRBJ1-1, with D maybe TRBD1 (5 bases). Germline CDR1 WSHSY, CDR2 SAAADI. The CDR3 consists of 13 residues. Trimming cost V 6 bases and J 6 bases, with 14 bases left between them. CDR3 residues: CASRGLRQAEAFF. The CDR3 DNA reads as TGCGCCAGCAGGGGGCTCAGGCAGGCTGAAGCTTTCTTT.

At least ten counts were recorded for this clonotype. The chain carries TRBV10-2 and TRBJ2-5; D is undetermined. The CDR3 extends over 15 amino acids. The germline gives CDR1 WSHSY, CDR2 SAAADI. Trimming shortened V by 8 bases and J by 1 base, and 17 bases separated the two germline ends. CDR3 coding DNA: TGCGCCAGCCTAAATATTATGACCAGCCAAGAGACCCAGTACTTC. Its translation: CASLNIMTSQETQYF.

A note on this clonotype: Relative to the germline gene, one junction end is altered; a read error may explain this. The rearrangement joins TRBV13 to TRBJ2-2; weak D call: TRBD2 (6 bases). Germline-derived CDR1 and CDR2 are PRHDT and FYEKMQ (reference sequence). The CDR3 has 15 residues. The CDR3 loop reads CASSSIRENTGQLFF. CDR3 DNA sequence: TGTGCCAGCAGCTCAATCCGGGAGAACACCGGGCAGCTGTTTTTT.

This clonotype was recorded at least ten times. The chain uses TRBV7-2 and TRBJ1-1; D gene unclear. Trimming took off 7 bases at V and 0 bases at J, with 18 bases between the two ends. CDR3 length equals 16 residues. Per germline, CDR1 SGHTA and CDR2 FQGNSA. The CDR3 DNA reads as TGTGCCAGCAATTGGCCGACGAGTTACATGAACACTGAAGCTTTCTTT. Its translation is CASNWPTSYMNTEAFF.

This clonotype was observed a few times. The genes are TRBV6-1 and TRBJ2-7; D uncertain. The germline V gene encodes CDR1 MNHNS and CDR2 SASEGT. Trimming took off 6 bases at V and 4 bases at J, with 13 bases between the two ends. This CDR3 comprises 13 residues. CDR3 loop: CASSAFRWYEQYF. CDR3 in DNA: TGTGCCAGCAGCGCCTTCAGGTGGTACGAGCAGTACTTC.

This clonotype showed up just a few times. The rearrangement joins TRBV3-1 to TRBJ2-5; the D gene is possibly TRBD1 (6 bases). CDR1 LGHDT and CDR2 YNNKEL come from the germline V gene (reference sequence). V was shortened by 4 bases and J by 2 bases, with 14 bases between the two germline ends. The CDR3 is 15 amino acids. The CDR3 DNA is TGTGCCAGCAGCCCACCCTCGACAGGACAAGAGACCCAGTACTTC. Its translation: CASSPPSTGQETQYF.

This clonotype was counted many times. The V and J genes are TRBV29-1 and TRBJ2-2; no clear D gene. The CDR3 has 14 amino acids. Trimming stripped 4 bases from V and 0 bases from J, with 9 bases between. Germline CDR1 and CDR2: SQVTM and ANQGSEA. CDR3 sequence reads: CSVAQNANTGELFF. Here the CDR3 DNA reads TGCAGCGTTGCCCAAAACGCGAACACCGGGGAGCTGTTTTTT.

There are many counts of this clonotype. The chain couples TRBV7-9 to TRBJ1-1; D might be TRBD1 (6 bases). This CDR3 spans 14 amino acids. From germline, CDR1 is SEHNR and CDR2 FQNEAQ (reference sequence). V was shortened by 4 bases and J by 6 bases, with 15 bases between the two germline ends. CDR3 sequence: CASSSDQRGAEAFF. The CDR3 nucleotides read TGTGCCAGCAGCTCCGACCAAAGGGGGGCTGAAGCTTTCTTT.